This TCR beta chain was sequenced in a study of cytomegalovirus exposure and HLA in healthy donors. CDR3 size: 15 residues. Germline-derived CDR1 and CDR2 are LNHDA and SQIVND (reference sequence). The V and J ends lost 4 bases and 1 base respectively, with 13 bases between them. The PCR ran on 60 Vbeta and 13 Jbeta primers. Assay: immunoSEQ multiplex PCR; the TCRdb copy retains only in-frame clones and omits some. The profile shows some 200,000 clones, roughly four fifths of them singletons. The receptor was isolated from a woman aged 35 to 49 in good health and CMV-seronegative. The gene calls are TRBV19 and TRBJ2-5, with D maybe TRBD1 (6 bases). The sample taken for sequencing was PBMCs. As DNA, the CDR3 is TGTGCCAGTAGTACTCCGGGACACGCCCAAGAGACCCAGTACTTC. Its protein is CASSTPGHAQETQYF.